These 10 T cell receptor beta chains originate from one sample sequenced in a study of blood T cell repertoires in COVID-19. Assay: immunoSEQ multiplex PCR; the TCRdb copy retains only in-frame clones and omits some. The profile shows 200,000 to 250,000 clones, roughly nine tenths of them singletons. Input material: peripheral blood. The receptor source for this set is a woman aged 45-65 years with acute or convalescent COVID-19.

This clone has a single count. The chain is built from TRBV24-1 and TRBJ2-3; TRBD2 might be the D (6 bases). V was pared by 7 bases and J by 3 bases, with 19 bases between. Germline assignment: CDR1 KGHDR and CDR2 SFDVKD. There are 16 residues in the CDR3. CDR3 nucleotide sequence: TGTGCCACCAGCCCCCGGGGGTCTAAACCAACAGATACGCAGTATTTT. Encoded protein: CATSPRGSKPTDTQYF.

V is TRBV6-5 and J is TRBJ1-5; a weak D match, TRBD1 (5 bases). V was clipped by 3 bases and J by 2 bases, with 11 bases between them. The germline V gene has CDR1 MNHEY and CDR2 SVGAGI. The CDR3 runs to 15 residues. The CDR3 sequence: CASSYGGGGNQPQHF. The DNA of the CDR3 is TGTGCCAGCAGTTATGGTGGAGGGGGCAATCAGCCCCAGCATTTT.

The chain links TRBV4-2 to TRBJ2-5, with D maybe TRBD2 (6 bases). The CDR3 has 14 residues. V was clipped by 1 base and J by 2 bases, with 8 bases between them. In germline, CDR1 is LGHNA, CDR2 YNFKEQ. As DNA, the CDR3 is TGTGCCAGCAGCCAAGCGGGAGATCAAGAGACCCAGTACTTC. Encoded protein: CASSQAGDQETQYF.

The rearrangement links TRBV2 to TRBJ1-2; tentative D call: TRBD1 (6 bases). Germline CDR1 and CDR2: SNHLY and FYNNEI. The CDR3 sequence is 14 residues long. V was shortened by 6 bases and J by 4 bases, with 15 bases between the two germline ends. The CDR3 loop is CASSGDTVIYGYTF. The CDR3 DNA sequence: TGTGCCAGCAGCGGGGACACGGTTATCTATGGCTACACCTTC.

V usage is TRBV29-1 and J usage is TRBJ1-2; 9 bases map to TRBD1. Trimming removed 3 bases from V and 3 bases from J; junction bases left unmatched: 8. This CDR3 comprises 15 residues. Germline loops: CDR1 SQVTM, CDR2 ANQGSEA. This CDR3 is CSVDVGQGNDYGYTF. The CDR3 region has the DNA TGCAGCGTTGATGTGGGACAGGGCAATGACTATGGCTACACCTTC.

The table lists this clone with many counts. V is TRBV2 and J is TRBJ1-6, with D uncertain. This CDR3 comprises 16 residues. Germline V gene lookup returns CDR1 SNHLY and CDR2 FYNNEI. With 4 bases removed from V and 0 bases from J, the gap between germline ends came to 10 bases. The CDR3 sequence: CASSVQASSYNSPLHF. The DNA for the CDR3 is TGTGCCAGCAGTGTGCAGGCGAGCTCCTATAATTCACCCCTCCACTTT.

This chain joins TRBV4-2 and TRBJ1-6; perhaps TRBD1 as D (6 bases). Germline V gene sequence: CDR1 LGHNA, CDR2 YNFKEQ. Deletions cut 4 bases from V and 4 bases from J, with 26 bases between. The CDR3 loop spans 20 amino acids. Here the CDR3 DNA reads TGTGCCAGCAGCCGTAATCCGGGGGGGCTGGGTGGGAATTATAATTCACCCCTCCACTTT. It codes for CASSRNPGGLGGNYNSPLHF.

The rearrangement joins TRBV2 to TRBJ2-3; 11 bases match TRBD2. V shed 7 bases, J shed 7 bases, and the junction held 10 bases outside the gene matches. From germline, CDR1 is SNHLY and CDR2 FYNNEI. This CDR3 contains 15 residues. CDR3 protein: CASTETSGVGNTQYF. CDR3 bases: TGTGCCAGCACAGAGACTAGCGGGGTGGGGAATACGCAGTATTTT.

The V gene is TRBV11-2, the J gene TRBJ2-1, with 7 bases that match TRBD1. The V gene end was trimmed by 7 bases and the J gene end by 13 bases; junction bases not matched to a gene: 16. This CDR3 comprises 14 residues. The germline CDR1 and CDR2 sequences are SGHAT and FQNNGV. The CDR3 nucleotides are TGTGCCAGCAATAAGGGACAGCCGCCCGACATACAGTTCTTC. Its protein is CASNKGQPPDIQFF. The variable domain in full, completed from reference TRBV11-2 and TRBJ2-1, reads EAGVAQSPRYKIIEKRQSVAFWCNPISGHATLYWYQQILGQGPKLLIQFQNNGVVDDSQLPKDRFSAERLKGVDSTLKIQPAKLEDSAVYLCASNKGQPPDIQFFGPGTRLTVL.

The rearrangement joins TRBV19 to TRBJ2-3; D call uncertain. Deletions cut 5 bases from V and 0 bases from J, with 9 bases between. The CDR3 covers 14 residues. Per the germline V gene, CDR1 is LNHDA and CDR2 is SQIVND (reference sequence). CDR3 region: CASSEQPSTDTQYF. The CDR3, as DNA: TGTGCCAGTAGTGAACAACCTAGCACAGATACGCAGTATTTT.